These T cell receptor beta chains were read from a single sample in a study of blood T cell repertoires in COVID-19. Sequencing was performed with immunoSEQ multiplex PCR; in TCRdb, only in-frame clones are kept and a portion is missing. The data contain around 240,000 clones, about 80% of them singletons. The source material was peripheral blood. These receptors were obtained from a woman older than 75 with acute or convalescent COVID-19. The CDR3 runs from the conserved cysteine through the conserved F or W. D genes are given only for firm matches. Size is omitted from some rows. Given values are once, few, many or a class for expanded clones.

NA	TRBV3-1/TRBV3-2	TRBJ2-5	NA	TGTGCCAGCAGCCAAGATAGGGGAACAGGACGGGAGACCCAGTACTTC	CASSQDRGTGRETQYF
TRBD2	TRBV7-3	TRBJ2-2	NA	TGTGCCAGCAGCTTAACTAGCGGGGCGAACACCGGGGAGCTGTTTTTT	CASSLTSGANTGELFF
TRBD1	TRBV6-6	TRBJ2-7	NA	TGTGCCAGCAGTTACGGGACAGGGGGCGAGCAGTACTTC	CASSYGTGGEQYF
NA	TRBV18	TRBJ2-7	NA	TGTGCCAGCTCAAGTCAGTCCTACGAGCAGTACTTC	CASSSQSYEQYF
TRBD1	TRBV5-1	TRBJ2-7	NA	TGCGCCAGCAGCTTGAGGGTTGGAACAGGGGTCTACGAGCAGTACTTC	CASSLRVGTGVYEQYF
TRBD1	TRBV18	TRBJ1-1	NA	TGTGCCAGCTCATGGGGACAGTTGGAGGTGTCGGACACTGAAGCTTTCTTT	CASSWGQLEVSDTEAFF
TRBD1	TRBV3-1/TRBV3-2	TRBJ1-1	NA	TGTGCCAGCAGCCAAGGGACAGGGGAAGCTTTCTTT	CASSQGTGEAFF
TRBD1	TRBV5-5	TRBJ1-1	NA	TGTGCCAGCAGCGTCATGACAGGGGAGGTCACTGAAGCTTTCTTT	CASSVMTGEVTEAFF
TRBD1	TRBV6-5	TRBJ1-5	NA	TGTGCCAGCAGCCTCGACAGGGGGGGCAATCAGCCCCAGCATTTT	CASSLDRGGNQPQHF
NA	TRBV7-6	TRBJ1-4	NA	TGTGCCAGCAGTCCGACTCCGACAGCTACGGAAAAACTGTTTTTT	CASSPTPTATEKLFF
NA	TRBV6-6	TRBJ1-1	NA	TGTGCCATTTCGGGAGGGGCAGAAGCTTTCTTT	CAISGGAEAFF
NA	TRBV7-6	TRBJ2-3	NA	TGTGCCAGCAGCTTACAACCTACGGGTTCAGATACGCAGTATTTT	CASSLQPTGSDTQYF
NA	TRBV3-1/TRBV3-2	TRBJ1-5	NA	TGTGCCAGCAGCTTCGGACAGAACAGCAATCAGCCCCAGCATTTT	CASSFGQNSNQPQHF
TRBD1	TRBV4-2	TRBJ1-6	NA	TGTGCCAGCAGCCAAGATCCAGGGGGAGAAGATAGTTCACCCCTCCACTTT	CASSQDPGGEDSSPLHF
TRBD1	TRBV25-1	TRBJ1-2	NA	TGTGCCAGCAGTGGGTTACAGGGGGCGGACGGCTACACCTTC	CASSGLQGADGYTF
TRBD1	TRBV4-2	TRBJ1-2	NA	TGTGCCAGCAGCCAAGATTTGACAGGGTGGTATGGCTACACCTTC	CASSQDLTGWYGYTF
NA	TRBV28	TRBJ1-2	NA	TGTGCCAGCATGAGGTCGGGGGATCATGGCTACACCTTC	CASMRSGDHGYTF
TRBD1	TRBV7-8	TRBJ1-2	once	TGTGCCAGCAGCCAGGGGGTCTATGGCTACACCTTC	CASSQGVYGYTF